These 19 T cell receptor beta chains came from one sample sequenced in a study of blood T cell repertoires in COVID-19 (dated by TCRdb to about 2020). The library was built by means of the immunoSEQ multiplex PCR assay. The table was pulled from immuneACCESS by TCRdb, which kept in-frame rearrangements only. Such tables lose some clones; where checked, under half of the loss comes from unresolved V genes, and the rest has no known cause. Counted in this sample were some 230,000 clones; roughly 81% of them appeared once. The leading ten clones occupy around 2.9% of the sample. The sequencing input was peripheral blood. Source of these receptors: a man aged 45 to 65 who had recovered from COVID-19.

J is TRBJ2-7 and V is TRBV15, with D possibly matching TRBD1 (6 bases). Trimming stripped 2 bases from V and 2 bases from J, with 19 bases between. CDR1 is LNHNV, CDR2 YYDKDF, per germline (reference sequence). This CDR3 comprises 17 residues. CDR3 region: CATSRSPLTGETYEQYF. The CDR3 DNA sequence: TGTGCCACCAGCAGATCCCCCTTGACAGGTGAGACCTACGAGCAGTACTTC.

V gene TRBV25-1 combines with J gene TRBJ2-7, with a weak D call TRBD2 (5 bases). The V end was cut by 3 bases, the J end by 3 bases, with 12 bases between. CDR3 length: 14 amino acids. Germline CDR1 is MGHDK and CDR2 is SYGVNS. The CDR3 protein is CASSDKGARYEQYF. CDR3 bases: TGTGCCAGCAGTGATAAGGGAGCTCGCTACGAGCAGTACTTC.

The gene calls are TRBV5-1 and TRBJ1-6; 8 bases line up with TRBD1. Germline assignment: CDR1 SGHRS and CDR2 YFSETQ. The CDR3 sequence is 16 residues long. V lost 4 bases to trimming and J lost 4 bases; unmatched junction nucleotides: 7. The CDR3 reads CASSHQGAGYNSPLHF. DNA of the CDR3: TGCGCCAGCAGCCACCAGGGGGCCGGTTATAATTCACCCCTCCACTTT.

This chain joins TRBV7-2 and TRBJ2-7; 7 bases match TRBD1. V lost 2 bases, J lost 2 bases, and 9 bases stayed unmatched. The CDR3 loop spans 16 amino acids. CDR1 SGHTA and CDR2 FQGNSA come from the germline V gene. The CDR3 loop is CASSLSSGQGAYEQYF. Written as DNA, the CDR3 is TGTGCCAGCAGCTTATCTTCGGGGCAGGGGGCCTACGAGCAGTACTTC. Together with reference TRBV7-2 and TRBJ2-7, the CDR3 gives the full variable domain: GAGVSQSPSNKVTEKGKDVELRCDPISGHTALYWYRQSLGQGLEFLIYFQGNSAPDKSGLPSDRFSAERTGGSVSTLTIQRTQQEDSAVYLCASSLSSGQGAYEQYFGPGTRLTVT.

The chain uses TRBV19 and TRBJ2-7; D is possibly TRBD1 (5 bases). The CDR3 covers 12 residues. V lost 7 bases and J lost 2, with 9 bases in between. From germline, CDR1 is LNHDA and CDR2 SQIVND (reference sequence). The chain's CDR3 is CASTDSTYEQYF. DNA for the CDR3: TGTGCCAGTACCGACAGCACCTACGAGCAGTACTTC.

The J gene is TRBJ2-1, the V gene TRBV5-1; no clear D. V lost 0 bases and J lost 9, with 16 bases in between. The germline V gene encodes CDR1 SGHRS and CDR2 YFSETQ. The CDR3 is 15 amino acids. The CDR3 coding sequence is TGCGCCAGCAGCTTGGCGGCGGCTGAGTTGGGTGAGCAGTTCTTC. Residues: CASSLAAAELGEQFF.

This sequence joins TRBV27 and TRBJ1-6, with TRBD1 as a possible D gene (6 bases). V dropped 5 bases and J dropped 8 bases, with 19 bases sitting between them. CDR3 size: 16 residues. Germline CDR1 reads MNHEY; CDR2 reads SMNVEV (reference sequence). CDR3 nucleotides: TGTGCCAGCAGTCGGGGGGCCAGCGAAGGGTATTCACCCCTCCACTTT. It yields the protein CASSRGASEGYSPLHF.

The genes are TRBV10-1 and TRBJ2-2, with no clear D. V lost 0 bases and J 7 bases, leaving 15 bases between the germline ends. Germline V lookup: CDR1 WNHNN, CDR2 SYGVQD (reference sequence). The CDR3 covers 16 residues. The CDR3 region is CASSESAPLRGGELFF. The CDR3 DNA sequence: TGCGCCAGCAGTGAGTCGGCACCTCTCCGTGGCGGGGAGCTGTTTTTT.

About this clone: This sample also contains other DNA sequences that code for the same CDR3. Written as DNA, the CDR3 is TGTGCCAGCAGTTACGAGGGCAGGGGGAATCAGCCCCAGCATTTT. Its protein is CASSYEGRGNQPQHF. The chain couples TRBV6-5 to TRBJ1-5; 7 bases are shared with TRBD1. This CDR3 is built from 15 residues. With 2 bases clipped from V and 4 bases from J, the junction kept 5 bases outside the gene matches. Germline loops: CDR1 MNHEY, CDR2 SVGAGI.

The CDR3 nucleotides read TGTGCCAGCAGCTTGGTCAACAGGGTGGTCTATGGCTACACCTTC. This translates into CASSLVNRVVYGYTF. V is TRBV5-8 and J is TRBJ1-2; the D gene is possibly TRBD1 (6 bases). This CDR3 comprises 15 residues. Germline values: CDR1 SGHTS, CDR2 YDEGEE. Trimming cost V 0 bases and J 4 bases, with 13 bases left between them.

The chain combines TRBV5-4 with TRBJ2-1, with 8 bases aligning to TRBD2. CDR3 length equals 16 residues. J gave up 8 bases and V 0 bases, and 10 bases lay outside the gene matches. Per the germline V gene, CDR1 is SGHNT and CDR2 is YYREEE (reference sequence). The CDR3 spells CASSLVLLADLHEQFF. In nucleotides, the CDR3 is TGTGCCAGCAGCTTGGTACTACTAGCGGATCTACATGAGCAGTTCTTC.

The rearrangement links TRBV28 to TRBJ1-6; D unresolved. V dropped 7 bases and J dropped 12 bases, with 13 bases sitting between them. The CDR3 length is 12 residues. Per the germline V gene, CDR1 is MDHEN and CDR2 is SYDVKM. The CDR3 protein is CASTPPRGPLHF. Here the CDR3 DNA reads TGTGCCAGCACCCCCCCTCGGGGACCCCTCCACTTT.

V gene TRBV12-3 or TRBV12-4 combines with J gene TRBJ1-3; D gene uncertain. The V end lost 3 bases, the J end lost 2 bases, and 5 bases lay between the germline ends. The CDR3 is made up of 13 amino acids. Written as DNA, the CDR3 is TGTGCCAGCAGTTTCGGTGCTGGAAACACCATATATTTT. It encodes CASSFGAGNTIYF.

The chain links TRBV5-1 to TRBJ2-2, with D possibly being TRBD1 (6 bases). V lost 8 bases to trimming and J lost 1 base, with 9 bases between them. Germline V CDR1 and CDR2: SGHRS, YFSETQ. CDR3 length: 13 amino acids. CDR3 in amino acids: CASKDRNTGELFF. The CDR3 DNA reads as TGCGCCAGTAAGGACAGGAACACCGGGGAGCTGTTTTTT.

The CDR3 sequence is CASSLETTGSNQPQHF. CDR3 nucleotides: TGTGCCAGCAGCTTAGAGACGACAGGGAGTAATCAGCCCCAGCATTTT. This chain connects TRBV7-9 to TRBJ1-5; TRBD1 matches at 7 bases. CDR3 length: 16 residues. The ends lost 1 base at V and 4 bases at J; junction bases unmatched: 7. Germline loops: CDR1 SEHNR, CDR2 FQNEAQ (reference sequence).

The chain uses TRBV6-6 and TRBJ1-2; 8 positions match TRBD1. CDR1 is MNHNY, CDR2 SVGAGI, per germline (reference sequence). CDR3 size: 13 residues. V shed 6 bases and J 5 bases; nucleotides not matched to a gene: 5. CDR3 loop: CASREGQGYGYTF. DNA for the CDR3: TGTGCCAGCAGGGAAGGACAGGGATATGGCTACACCTTC.

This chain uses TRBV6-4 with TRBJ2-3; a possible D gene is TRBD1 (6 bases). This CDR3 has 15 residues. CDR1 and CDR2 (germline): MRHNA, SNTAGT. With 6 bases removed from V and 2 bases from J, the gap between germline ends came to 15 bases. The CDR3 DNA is TGTGCCAGCAGAGAGACAGGCTTCGACACAGATACGCAGTATTTT. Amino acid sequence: CASRETGFDTDTQYF.

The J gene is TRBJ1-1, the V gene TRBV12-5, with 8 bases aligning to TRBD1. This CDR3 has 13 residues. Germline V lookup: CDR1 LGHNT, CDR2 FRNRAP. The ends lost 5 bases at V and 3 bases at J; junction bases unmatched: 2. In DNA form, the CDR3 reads TGTGCTAGTGGTCCGGACAGGGACACTGAAGCTTTCTTT. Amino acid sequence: CASGPDRDTEAFF.

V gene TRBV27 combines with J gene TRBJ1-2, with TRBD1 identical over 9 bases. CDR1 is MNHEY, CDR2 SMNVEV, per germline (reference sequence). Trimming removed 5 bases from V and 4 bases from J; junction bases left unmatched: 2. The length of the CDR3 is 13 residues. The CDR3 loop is CASSRGQGYGYTF. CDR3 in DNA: TGTGCCAGCAGTAGGGGACAGGGCTATGGCTACACCTTC.